The 7 T cell receptor beta chains given below trace back to one sample, sequenced in a study of T cell clusters in autoimmune cytopenias. TRB rearrangements were amplified by touch-down multiplex PCR with mixed TRB-A/B primers. After re-calling the multiplex PCR reads, TCRdb lists one entry per CDR3 protein, DNA absent. The sample's table shows several thousand distinct CDR3 sequences. TRB was amplified from 250 ng of peripheral blood genomic DNA per sample. Sample: peripheral blood. The receptors were sampled from a human donor with an autoimmune cytopenia or autoimmune hepatitis (not recorded which).

This clonotype is identified as medium-sized from frequency. The chain carries TRBV30 and TRBJ1-2; the D gene TCRdb calls, TRBD1, cannot be checked with no DNA. The CDR3 spans 13 residues. From germline, CDR1 is GTSNPN and CDR2 SVGIG (reference sequence). CDR3 protein: CAWGQGIENGYTF.

In terms of frequency, this clonotype is medium-sized. The chain recombines TRBV6-1 with TRBJ1-5; TCRdb's assignment of TRBD1 cannot be checked, as there is no DNA. The CDR3 is 15 amino acids. Per germline, CDR1 MNHNS and CDR2 SASEGT. The CDR3 is CASSPAGTDNQPQHF.

The chain couples TRBV30 to TRBJ2-3; without DNA, the TCRdb call of TRBD1 cannot be checked. The CDR3 spans 16 residues. Looked up from germline, CDR1 is GTSNPN and CDR2 is SVGIG (reference sequence). The CDR3 region is CAWAPPLGHFTDTQYF.

V is TRBV7-6 and J is TRBJ2-1. The CDR3 covers 16 residues. Germline CDR1 reads SGHVS; CDR2 reads FNYEAQ. CDR3 in amino acids: CASSSSGSRSYNEQFF.

V and J are TRBV30 and TRBJ2-5; the TCRdb call, TRBD2, lacks DNA for checking. The CDR3 runs to 14 residues. CDR1 is GTSNPN and CDR2 is SVGIG in the germline V gene (reference sequence). The CDR3 sequence is CAWSPLAGIETQYF.

The chain recombines TRBV12-3 or TRBV12-4 with TRBJ2-1; TCRdb lists TRBD2, though no DNA is available to test this call. The CDR3 length is 15 residues. CDR3 loop: CASRLGTSSYNEQFF.

The rearrangement joins TRBV27 to TRBJ1-5; TCRdb's D call of TRBD1 is untestable without DNA. Germline V gene sequence: CDR1 MNHEY, CDR2 SMNVEV (reference sequence). The CDR3 totals 15 residues. CDR3 sequence: CASSLSMGGHQPQHF.